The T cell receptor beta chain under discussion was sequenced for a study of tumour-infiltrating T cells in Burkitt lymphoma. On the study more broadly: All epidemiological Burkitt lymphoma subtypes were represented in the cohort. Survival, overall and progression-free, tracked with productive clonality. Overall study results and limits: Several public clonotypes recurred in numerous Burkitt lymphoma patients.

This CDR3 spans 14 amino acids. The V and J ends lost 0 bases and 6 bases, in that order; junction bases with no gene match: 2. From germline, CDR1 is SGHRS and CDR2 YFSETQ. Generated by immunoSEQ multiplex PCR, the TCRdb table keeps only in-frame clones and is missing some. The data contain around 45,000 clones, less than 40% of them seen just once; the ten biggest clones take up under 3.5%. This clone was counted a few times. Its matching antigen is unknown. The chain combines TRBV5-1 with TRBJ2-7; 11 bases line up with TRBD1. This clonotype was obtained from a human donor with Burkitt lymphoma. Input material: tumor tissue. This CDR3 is CASSLGDRGGEQYF. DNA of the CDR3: TGCGCCAGCAGCTTGGGGGACAGGGGGGGCGAGCAGTACTTC.